A selection of T cell receptor beta chains follows, all from one sample in a study of shared T cell receptors in the human thymus. Profiled with immunoSEQ multiplex PCR; TCRdb holds only in-frame clones, not every one. The sample holds some 700,000 clones, around 87% seen once. The same data also went into a second study, on human thymus T cells.

Sequenced sample: thymocytes. These receptors were collected from a boy under two years old with a congenital heart defect. Both conserved end residues are part of each CDR3. D genes are given only for firm matches. Expanded clones are given a class, and other clones once, few, many or no size at all.

d_call j_call v_call clone_size cdr3_nt cdr3_aa
NA TRBJ2-7 TRBV4-1 NA TGCGCCAGCAGCCAAGAACCCTTCGCTGGGCCTTACGAGCAGTACTTC CASSQEPFAGPYEQYF
TRBD2 TRBJ2-1 TRBV27 NA TGTGCCAGCAGCCCGCCGGAAGCGGGAGCGCCCGCCTACAATGAGCAGTTCTTC CASSPPEAGAPAYNEQFF
NA TRBJ1-1 TRBV30 once TGTGCCTGGAGCGCTCCACACCCGGGACACAGCGACACTGAAGCTTTCTTT CAWSAPHPGHSDTEAFF
NA TRBJ1-1 TRBV12-1 NA TGTGCCAGCAGCTTTATTGGGACACCGAACACTGAAGCTTTCTTT CASSFIGTPNTEAFF
TRBD1 TRBJ1-4 TRBV4-1 NA TGCGCCAGCAGCCAAGATAAGAAGGGGGCGGAAAAACTGTTTTTT CASSQDKKGAEKLFF
NA TRBJ1-3 TRBV9 NA TGTGCCAGCAGCGCCTCACCGATCACAGTCCTCTCTGGAAACACCATATATTTT CASSASPITVLSGNTIYF
NA TRBJ2-1 TRBV7-2 NA TGTGCCAGCAGGGGGTGGGCTAGCCGAAGCTCCTACAATGAGCAGTTCTTC CASRGWASRSSYNEQFF
NA TRBJ2-1 TRBV1 NA TGCACCAGCAGCCAACAGGCCGGGACTAGCGGGATGAATGAGCAGTTCTTC CTSSQQAGTSGMNEQFF
NA TRBJ2-1 TRBV19 NA TGTGCCAGTAGTATCCCGCCGGACTCCCCCGACTCCTACAATGAGCAGTTCTTC CASSIPPDSPDSYNEQFF
TRBD1 TRBJ1-1 TRBV14 NA TGTGCCAGCAGCCAAGGGTACAGGGGAAGAAGCACTGAAGCTTTCTTT CASSQGYRGRSTEAFF
NA TRBJ1-2 TRBV5-6 NA TGTGCCAGCAGCTTAGCGACAGATAACTATGGCTACACCTTC CASSLATDNYGYTF
NA TRBJ2-1 TRBV30 NA TGTGCCTGGAGTAGGCAGGGCGGACGCAATGAGCAGTTCTTC CAWSRQGGRNEQFF
TRBD2 TRBJ2-2 TRBV5-6 once TGTGCCAGCAGCTTGGATAGCGGGAGGTATGCCGGGGAGCTGTTTTTT CASSLDSGRYAGELFF
TRBD1 TRBJ2-7 TRBV19 NA TGTGCCAGTAGTATGAGGGACAGGGGCTCCTACGAGCAGTACTTC CASSMRDRGSYEQYF
TRBD1 TRBJ1-2 TRBV19 NA TGTGCCAGTAGTATAATAGGACAGGGCGGCGGCTACACCTTC CASSIIGQGGGYTF
NA TRBJ2-5 TRBV29-1 NA TGCAGCGTCCAACGGAGGCACCTCCAAGAGACCCAGTACTTC CSVQRRHLQETQYF
NA TRBJ2-7 TRBV28 NA TGTGCCAGCAGTTTAAGGGTGGGAGGACCCTACGAGCAGTACTTC CASSLRVGGPYEQYF
NA TRBJ1-6 TRBV7-9 NA TGTGCCAGCAGCCCCTCGTTAGGGAGGAATTCACCCCTCCACTTT CASSPSLGRNSPLHF
TRBD2 TRBJ2-7 TRBV16 NA TGTGCCAGCAGCCAATGGTCTGAGCGGGAGGGCCAGGCCGAGCAGTACTTC CASSQWSEREGQAEQYF
NA TRBJ2-7 TRBV5-5 NA TGTGCCAGCAGCCCCTTACAGGGCCGACACGAGCAGTACTTC CASSPLQGRHEQYF
NA TRBJ1-2 TRBV27 NA TGTGCCAGCAGATCTCAGGGAGGAGATGGCTACACCTTC CASRSQGGDGYTF
TRBD1 TRBJ1-2 TRBV7-9 NA TGTGCCAGCAGCTCCTCTACGGGACAGGGCCCCTATGGCTACACCTTC CASSSSTGQGPYGYTF
TRBD2 TRBJ2-1 TRBV6-5 NA TGTGCCAGCAGTTATGTAGCGGGAGTGTACAATGAGCAGTTCTTC CASSYVAGVYNEQFF
TRBD1 TRBJ2-7 TRBV19 NA TGTGCCAGTAGTCGTCCCGGGACAGGGGGACCTTACGAGCAGTACTTC CASSRPGTGGPYEQYF
NA TRBJ1-1 TRBV9 NA TGTGCCAGCAGCGTAGGGTTGCCGCCAGGAGGGGATTTCTTT CASSVGLPPGGDFF
NA TRBJ2-5 TRBV27 NA TGTGCCAGCAGTTTTTCAGACTCACAAGAGACCCAGTACTTC CASSFSDSQETQYF
NA TRBJ2-7 TRBV6-5 NA TGTGCCAGCAACCCCATCCAAGGGGGCTCCTACGAGCAGTACTTC CASNPIQGGSYEQYF
TRBD1 TRBJ1-2 TRBV5-4 NA TGTGCCAGCAGCTTGAGACAGGGTAACTATGGCTACACCTTC CASSLRQGNYGYTF
TRBD2 TRBJ2-3 TRBV7-9 NA TGTGCCAGCAGCTCCGGGACTAGGGTAACTAGCACAGATACGCAGTATTTT CASSSGTRVTSTDTQYF
TRBD2 TRBJ2-1 TRBV19 NA TGTGCCAGTAGTTATCCCTCCCGGGAGGTGAGAAATGAGCAGTTCTTC CASSYPSREVRNEQFF
TRBD2 TRBJ2-2 TRBV4-3 NA TGCGCCAGCAGCCAAAGGGCCTCTTGGGGCGGGAGTGGCGGGGAGCTGTTTTTT CASSQRASWGGSGGELFF
TRBD2 TRBJ2-7 TRBV11-2 NA TGTGCCAGCAGCTTAGAGGCAGCTCTAGCGGGAGGGGGCTACGAGCAGTACTTC CASSLEAALAGGGYEQYF
NA TRBJ2-1 TRBV5-8 once TGTGCCAGCAGTCGAAGGCCGGAAGCGAGCTCCTACAATGAGCAGTTCTTC CASSRRPEASSYNEQFF
TRBD2 TRBJ2-2 TRBV18 NA TGTGCCAGCTCACAGGGGACTAGCCCTTCGGGGGAGCTGTTTTTT CASSQGTSPSGELFF
TRBD2 TRBJ2-7 TRBV7-6 NA TGTGCCAGCAGCCGGGGACTAGCGGGAGACGAGCAGTACTTC CASSRGLAGDEQYF
TRBD2 TRBJ2-7 TRBV11-1 NA TGTGCCAGCGCTACCCAGCGGGGGAGCTACGAGCAGTACTTC CASATQRGSYEQYF
NA TRBJ2-3 TRBV7-2 NA TGTGCCTGTCCTAGGTTCCAGCCTAGCGAAGATACGCAGTATTTT CACPRFQPSEDTQYF
NA TRBJ2-7 TRBV7-2 NA TGTGCCAGCAGCTTAAAGGTCGCGCGAGACAGGCCCTACGAGCAGTACTTC CASSLKVARDRPYEQYF
NA TRBJ2-7 TRBV12-2 NA TGTGCAAGTCGCCCCGGGACTAGCGGGAGCCTCGTGGAGCAGTACTTC CASRPGTSGSLVEQYF
TRBD2 TRBJ2-2 TRBV30 NA TGTGCCTGGAGTGACAAGCGGGAAGCTCGCGGGGAGCTGTTTTTT CAWSDKREARGELFF
NA TRBJ2-3 TRBV28 NA TGTGCCAGCAGTTTGGCCTGGACTGGAAAGGGAACAGATACGCAGTATTTT CASSLAWTGKGTDTQYF
NA TRBJ2-5 TRBV11-3 NA TGTGCCAGCAGCTTAGGAGCGGAGCAAGAGACCCAGTACTTC CASSLGAEQETQYF
NA TRBJ2-3 TRBV6-5 NA TGTGCCAGCAGTTCCACAGGGGAGGACACAGATACGCAGTATTTT CASSSTGEDTDTQYF
TRBD2 TRBJ2-3 TRBV9 few TGTGCCAGCAGCAGTGGGGGCGGGGGGAGCACAGATACGCAGTATTTT CASSSGGGGSTDTQYF
TRBD1 TRBJ1-1 TRBV30 NA TGTGCCTGGGACCGACAGGGGGCTGGTGAAGCTTTCTTT CAWDRQGAGEAFF
TRBD1 TRBJ2-2 TRBV5-1 NA TGCGCCAGCAGCTGGGGACAGGGACCTAACACCGGGGAGCTGTTTTTT CASSWGQGPNTGELFF
TRBD2 TRBJ2-7 TRBV7-6 NA TGTGCCAGCAGCTTCACTAGCGGGAGTTGCGACGAGCAGTACTTC CASSFTSGSCDEQYF
NA TRBJ2-5 TRBV7-7 NA TGTGCCAGCAGCTCACCCAACATGACAGAGCAAGAGACCCAGTACTTC CASSSPNMTEQETQYF
TRBD1 TRBJ2-5 TRBV25-1 NA TGTGCCAGCAGTGAATTGCACAGGGGGCTGGAAGAGACCCAGTACTTC CASSELHRGLEETQYF
TRBD1 TRBJ1-2 TRBV10-3 NA TGTGCCATCAGGGGACAGGTGCTGGATGGCTACACCTTC CAIRGQVLDGYTF
NA TRBJ2-3 TRBV4-1 once TGCGCCAGCAGCCAATCCGATTCGGCAGATACGCAGTATTTT CASSQSDSADTQYF
TRBD2 TRBJ2-3 TRBV28 NA TGTGCCAGCAGTGCTGGACTAGCGGGGATTTGCACAGATACGCAGTATTTT CASSAGLAGICTDTQYF
TRBD2 TRBJ2-1 TRBV29-1 NA TGCAGCGTTGAAGATCTTGTCGGGCTAGCGGGCCTGTGGTACAATGAGCAGTTCTTC CSVEDLVGLAGLWYNEQFF
TRBD2 TRBJ2-7 TRBV6-1 NA TGTGCCAGCAGTGAGGTTATGGCTAGCGGGATGAGTAGGTTCTACGAGCAGTACTTC CASSEVMASGMSRFYEQYF
TRBD1 TRBJ1-2 TRBV2 once TGTGCCAGCAATCAACGGGGACAGGGGCGTTTCTATGGCTACACCTTC CASNQRGQGRFYGYTF
TRBD1 TRBJ2-7 TRBV19 NA TGTGCCAGTAGTATTGGGACAGAAAACTCCTACGAGCAGTACTTC CASSIGTENSYEQYF
TRBD2 TRBJ2-1 TRBV4-2 NA TGTGCCAGCAGCCAAGATGGCAGGACTAGCGGGAGTCATGAGCAGTTCTTC CASSQDGRTSGSHEQFF
TRBD2 TRBJ2-1 TRBV4-3 NA TGCGCCAGCAGCCAACCGACGGGACTAGCAAATTGGAATGAGCAGTTCTTC CASSQPTGLANWNEQFF
NA TRBJ2-3 TRBV13 NA TGTGCCAGCAGCCACGGACTACACATCACAGATACGCAGTATTTT CASSHGLHITDTQYF